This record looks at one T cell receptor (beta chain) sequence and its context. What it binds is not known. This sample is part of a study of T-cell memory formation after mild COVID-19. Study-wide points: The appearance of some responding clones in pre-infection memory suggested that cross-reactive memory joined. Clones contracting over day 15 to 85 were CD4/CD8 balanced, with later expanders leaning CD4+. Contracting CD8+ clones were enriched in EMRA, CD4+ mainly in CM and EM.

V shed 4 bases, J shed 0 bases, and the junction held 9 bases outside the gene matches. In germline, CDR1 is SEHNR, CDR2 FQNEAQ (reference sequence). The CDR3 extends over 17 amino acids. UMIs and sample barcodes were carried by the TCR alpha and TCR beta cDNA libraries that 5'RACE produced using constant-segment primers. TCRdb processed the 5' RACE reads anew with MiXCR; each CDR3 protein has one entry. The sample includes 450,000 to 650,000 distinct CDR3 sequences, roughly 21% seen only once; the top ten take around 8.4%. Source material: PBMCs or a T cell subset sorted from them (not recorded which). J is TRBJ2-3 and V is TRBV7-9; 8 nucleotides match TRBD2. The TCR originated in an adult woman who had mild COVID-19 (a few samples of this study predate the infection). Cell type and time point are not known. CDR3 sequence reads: CASSSRAGRGSTDTQYF. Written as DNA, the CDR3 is TGTGCCAGCAGCTCCCGGGCCGGGAGGGGTAGCACAGATACGCAGTATTTT.